What follows are 5 T cell receptor beta chains derived from one specimen sequenced in a study of cytomegalovirus exposure and HLA in healthy donors. 13 Jbeta primers and 60 Vbeta primers were used for the PCR. Assay: immunoSEQ multiplex PCR; the TCRdb copy retains only in-frame clones and omits some. The sample yields around 200,000 clones, about 80% seen once. The specimen was PBMCs. The receptor set was obtained from a woman between 35 and 50 years old in good health and CMV-seronegative.

The V call is TRBV4-1, the J call TRBJ1-5, with 10 bases fitting TRBD1. V was clipped by 4 bases and J by 4 bases; unmatched bases: 7. The CDR3 runs to 16 residues. Germline assignment: CDR1 MGHRA and CDR2 YSYEKL. The CDR3 sequence is CASSRDMDRGNQPQHF. The CDR3 bases are TGCGCCAGCAGCCGAGACATGGACAGGGGGAATCAGCCCCAGCATTTT.

The chain employs TRBV30 and TRBJ1-2; the D is unclear. Trimming pared 4 bases from V and 9 bases from J, leaving 15 bases between. The CDR3 totals 12 residues. From germline, CDR1 is GTSNPN and CDR2 SVGIG (reference sequence). The CDR3 loop reads CAWNPGWYCYTF. CDR3 in DNA: TGTGCCTGGAACCCCGGTTGGTATTGCTACACCTTC.

V usage is TRBV18 and J usage is TRBJ1-1; D unclear. CDR1 and CDR2 (germline): KGHSH, LQKENI. CDR3 size: 15 residues. Trimming shortened V by 1 base and J by 0 bases, and 9 bases separated the two germline ends. This chain's CDR3 is CASSPRPQMNTEAFF. The DNA of the CDR3 is TGTGCCAGCTCACCACGTCCACAGATGAACACTGAAGCTTTCTTT.

The rearrangement uses TRBV5-4 and TRBJ1-1; D not resolved. V was pared by 2 bases and J by 1 base, with 6 bases between. CDR1 is SGHNT, CDR2 YYREEE, per germline (reference sequence). CDR3 length: 13 amino acids. CDR3: CASSLTSNTEAFF. The CDR3 bases are TGTGCCAGCAGCTTAACTTCGAACACTGAAGCTTTCTTT.

This sequence joins TRBV4-2 and TRBJ2-1; 8 bases map to TRBD2. Germline values: CDR1 LGHNA, CDR2 YNFKEQ. This CDR3 has 17 amino acids. V trimming: 0 bases; J trimming: 8 bases; junction bases outside the gene matches: 12. CDR3 sequence reads: CASSQDKRGGERDEQFF. CDR3 nucleotide sequence: TGTGCCAGCAGCCAAGACAAACGGGGGGGCGAGAGAGATGAGCAGTTCTTC.